One and the same sample provided the 15 T cell receptor beta chains below, sequenced in a study of shared clonotypes between healthy human individuals. Data came from immunoSEQ multiplex PCR; TCRdb stores just in-frame clones and leaves some out. The sample carries 2 million to 2.5 million clones, 80% to 95% recorded once. The sequenced material came from naive CD4+ T cells from PBMCs. Subset in this sample: CD45RA+ positively selected. The source of these receptors is a man aged 18 to 29 in good health. Some clones in this sample may be carry-over from other donors' samples.

As for this clone: This specimen includes other DNA sequences encoding the same CDR3. The V call is TRBV5-4, the J call TRBJ2-3; TRBD1 might be the D (6 bases). Germline values: CDR1 SGHNT, CDR2 YYREEE (reference sequence). The germline V and J ends were trimmed by 4 bases and 2 bases, with 14 bases remaining between them. The CDR3 runs to 15 residues. This chain's CDR3 is CASSLAAGATDTQYF. The CDR3 DNA reads as TGTGCCAGCAGCCTGGCGGCAGGGGCCACAGATACGCAGTATTTT.

This chain joins TRBV6-5 and TRBJ2-6; D is unresolved. Germline values: CDR1 MNHEY, CDR2 SVGAGI. V shed 4 bases and J shed 2 bases, with 9 bases lying between them. The CDR3 covers 15 residues. The CDR3: CASSSGRAGANVLTF. CDR3 nucleotides: TGTGCCAGCAGTTCCGGACGAGCTGGGGCCAACGTCCTGACTTTC.

This chain uses TRBV5-1 with TRBJ1-4; D is undetermined. Germline CDR1 and CDR2: SGHRS and YFSETQ. The CDR3 totals 14 residues. V lost 1 base and J lost 5, with 9 bases in between. The CDR3 sequence is CASSLRSSNEKLFF. The CDR3 nucleotides are TGCGCCAGCAGCTTGAGATCATCGAATGAAAAACTGTTTTTT.

A remark on this clone: At one of its ends the junction is not consistent with the germline gene, which may arise from a read error. V gene TRBV18 combines with J gene TRBJ2-3, with a possible D match to TRBD1 (5 bases). Germline V gives CDR1 KGHSH, CDR2 LQKENI. The CDR3 runs to 13 residues. In DNA, the CDR3 is TGTGCCAGCTCACCCGAGACCTCGACAGCGCTGAATTTT. Translation: CASSPETSTALNF. Variable domain in full (rest from reference TRBV18 and TRBJ2-3): NAGVMQNPRHLVRRRGQEARLRCSPMKGHSHVYWYRQLPEEGLKFMVYLQKENIIDESGMPKERFSAEFPKEGPSILRIQQVVRGDSAAYFCASSPETSTALNFGPGTRLTVL.

This sequence joins TRBV7-9 and TRBJ1-3; the D gene is possibly TRBD1 (6 bases). Trimming removed 3 bases at V and 2 bases at J, with 14 bases between. Germline lookup yields CDR1 SEHNR and CDR2 FQNEAQ (reference sequence). The CDR3 covers 16 residues. The CDR3 DNA reads TGTGCCAGCAGCTTGGGGGCAGGGAGAGCTGGAAACACCATATATTTT. It translates to CASSLGAGRAGNTIYF. Drawing the rest from reference TRBV7-9 and TRBJ1-3, the complete variable domain is DTGVSQNPRHKITKRGQNVTFRCDPISEHNRLYWYRQTLGQGPEFLTYFQNEAQLEKSRLLSDRFSAERPKGSFSTLEIQRTEQGDSAMYLCASSLGAGRAGNTIYFGEGSWLTVV.

The chain uses TRBV29-1 and TRBJ2-5; 7 positions agree with TRBD1. V was clipped by 2 bases and J by 5 bases; unmatched bases: 5. CDR3 length equals 13 residues. The germline V gene encodes CDR1 SQVTM and CDR2 ANQGSEA. CDR3 region: CSVEKGAWETQYF. The CDR3 bases are TGCAGCGTTGAAAAGGGGGCATGGGAGACCCAGTACTTC.

J is TRBJ2-1 and V is TRBV28, with D possibly matching TRBD2 (7 bases). The CDR3 has 15 amino acids. CDR1 and CDR2 (germline): MDHEN, SYDVKM. Trimming stripped 9 bases from V and 0 bases from J, with 15 bases between. CDR3 region: CASFARGASYNEQFF. The CDR3 DNA reads as TGTGCCAGTTTTGCACGGGGGGCCTCCTACAATGAGCAGTTCTTC.

Concerning this clone: The identical CDR3 is also encoded by other nucleotide sequences in the sample. The V and J genes are TRBV28 and TRBJ1-2; D is unclear. Germline assignment: CDR1 MDHEN and CDR2 SYDVKM. Between the trimmed V and J ends, which lost 4 bases and 4 bases, there was a span of 4 bases. The CDR3 loop spans 11 amino acids. CDR3 region: CASSSAYGYTF. CDR3 coding DNA: TGTGCCAGCAGTTCCGCCTATGGCTACACCTTC.

The chain uses TRBV4-1 and TRBJ2-1; D perhaps matches TRBD2 (7 bases). The CDR3 covers 13 residues. Germline CDR1 MGHRA, CDR2 YSYEKL. V was cut by 8 bases and J by 9 bases, with 17 bases left in between. As DNA, the CDR3 is TGCGCCAGCCGCCTTTGGGGGGGCGGTGAGCAGTTCTTC. It translates to CASRLWGGGEQFF.

The J gene is TRBJ2-1, the V gene TRBV5-1, with 10 bases lining up with TRBD2. V gave up 0 bases and J gave up 9 bases; unmatched junction bases: 6. The CDR3 runs 15 residues. The germline V gene has CDR1 SGHRS and CDR2 YFSETQ. CDR3 nucleotide sequence: TGCGCCAGCAGCTTGGGACCTAGCGGGAGCACTGAGCAGTTCTTC. It codes for CASSLGPSGSTEQFF.

The chain recombines TRBV29-1 with TRBJ2-3; 12 positions agree with TRBD2. After removal of 4 bases from V and 3 bases from J, the junction contained 8 bases not matched to a gene. The CDR3 spans 16 residues. Per the germline V gene, CDR1 is SQVTM and CDR2 is ANQGSEA. CDR3 amino acids: CSVVGTSGRKTDTQYF. CDR3 nucleotides: TGCAGCGTTGTGGGCACTAGCGGGAGGAAGACAGATACGCAGTATTTT.

The chain joins TRBV6-5 to TRBJ2-7; D is unresolved. Germline values: CDR1 MNHEY, CDR2 SVGAGI. Between the trimmed V and J ends, which lost 2 bases and 1 base, there was a span of 9 bases. The CDR3 is made up of 14 amino acids. Here the CDR3 DNA reads TGTGCCAGCAGTTACGAACCGCGTTCCTACGAGCAGTACTTC. This encodes CASSYEPRSYEQYF.

For the CDR3, the DNA is TGTGCCAGCAGCCCGGGACAGGGGGTCTATCGCTCTGGAAACACCATATATTTT. It yields the protein CASSPGQGVYRSGNTIYF. The chain carries TRBV7-8 and TRBJ1-3; 11 bases match TRBD1. CDR3 size: 18 residues. Germline V gene lookup returns CDR1 SGHVS and CDR2 FQNEAQ. V lost 5 bases, J lost 0 bases, and 9 bases stayed unmatched.

The rearrangement joins TRBV19 to TRBJ1-4, with no clear D. With 4 bases removed from V and 0 bases from J, the gap between germline ends came to 15 bases. The CDR3 covers 17 residues. CDR1 is LNHDA, CDR2 SQIVND, per germline (reference sequence). Here the CDR3 DNA reads TGTGCCAGTAGTAAGGGTCCAGCCCGGACAACTAATGAAAAACTGTTTTTT. The encoded protein is CASSKGPARTTNEKLFF. The entire variable domain, with the rest obtained from reference TRBV19 and TRBJ1-4, is as follows: DGGITQSPKYLFRKEGQNVTLSCEQNLNHDAMYWYRQDPGQGLRLIYYSQIVNDFQKGDIAEGYSVSREKKESFPLTVTSAQKNPTAFYLCASSKGPARTTNEKLFFGSGTQLSVL.

V and J are TRBV9 and TRBJ1-6, with D possibly TRBD1 on 6 matching bases. This CDR3 is 14 amino acids long. Germline V gene sequence: CDR1 SGDLS, CDR2 YYNGEE. Trimming left V 3 bases short and J 7 bases short, with 11 bases between. The CDR3 nucleotides read TGTGCCAGCAGCGCCGGGACAACCAATTCACCCCTCCACTTT. The encoded protein is CASSAGTTNSPLHF.